Below are 16 T cell receptor beta chains sequenced from a single sample in a study of blood T cell repertoires in COVID-19. Some clones are missing from TCRdb's copy, which holds only in-frame ones; the method was immunoSEQ multiplex PCR. Among tens of thousands of clones listed, roughly 85% were seen once. Specimen: peripheral blood. The receptors come from a human donor in a cohort sampled during active COVID-19.

This clone was observed once. The chain recombines TRBV7-3 with TRBJ1-1; 8 bases align to TRBD1. CDR1 and CDR2 from the germline V gene are SGHTA and FQGTGA. After removal of 4 bases from V and 10 bases from J, the junction contained 11 bases not matched to a gene. This CDR3 is 14 amino acids long. The CDR3: CASSYTGGTGVAFF. The CDR3, as DNA: TGTGCCAGCAGCTACACAGGGGGAACGGGAGTAGCTTTCTTT.

The chain links TRBV7-8 to TRBJ2-5; tentatively, D is TRBD1 (6 bases). The CDR3 length is 14 residues. In germline, CDR1 is SGHVS, CDR2 FQNEAQ. Deletions cut 5 bases from V and 3 bases from J, with 13 bases between. CDR3 coding DNA: TGTGCCAGCAGCCGAGGACAGTTGGAAGAGACCCAGTACTTC. It codes for CASSRGQLEETQYF.

V and J are TRBV11-3 and TRBJ2-5; D is possibly TRBD2 (5 bases). CDR3 length: 15 amino acids. Trimming pared 5 bases from V and 1 base from J, leaving 14 bases between. Germline V lookup: CDR1 SGHNT, CDR2 YENEEA. The CDR3 reads CASSPGGRIQETQYF. Here the CDR3 DNA reads TGTGCCAGCAGCCCCGGCGGGCGGATCCAAGAGACCCAGTACTTC.

This clone was seen only once. The gene calls are TRBV3-1 (or the pseudogene TRBV3-2) and TRBJ2-1; possible D gene TRBD2, 6 bases. The V and J ends lost 4 bases and 8 bases respectively, with 15 bases between them. The germline gives CDR1 LGHDT, CDR2 YNNKEL (reference sequence). The length of the CDR3 is 14 residues. CDR3 DNA sequence: TGTGCCAGCAGCCGCACCGCCGCTAGCGATGAGCAGTTCTTC. As protein: CASSRTAASDEQFF.

The V gene is TRBV19, the J gene TRBJ2-7; TRBD1 aligns across 8 bases. Trimming at V came to 4 bases and at J to 4 bases, leaving 6 bases not matched to a gene. This CDR3 is built from 14 residues. Germline V CDR1 and CDR2: LNHDA, SQIVND (reference sequence). In nucleotides, the CDR3 is TGTGCCAGTAGTAGCCGACAGGGGACGTACGAGCAGTACTTC. It codes for CASSSRQGTYEQYF. Drawing the rest from reference TRBV19 and TRBJ2-7, the complete variable domain is DGGITQSPKYLFRKEGQNVTLSCEQNLNHDAMYWYRQDPGQGLRLIYYSQIVNDFQKGDIAEGYSVSREKKESFPLTVTSAQKNPTAFYLCASSSRQGTYEQYFGPGTRLTVT.

The genes are TRBV18 and TRBJ2-1; TRBD2 aligns across 11 bases. This CDR3 has 21 amino acids. With 3 bases clipped from V and 2 bases from J, the junction kept 18 bases outside the gene matches. Looked up from germline, CDR1 is KGHSH and CDR2 is LQKENI. DNA for the CDR3: TGTGCCAGCTCACCCTCCGGGACAGGGTCCACTAGCGGGAGAACCTACAATGAGCAGTTCTTC. Protein: CASSPSGTGSTSGRTYNEQFF. The full variable domain, completed using reference TRBV18 and TRBJ2-1, is NAGVMQNPRHLVRRRGQEARLRCSPMKGHSHVYWYRQLPEEGLKFMVYLQKENIIDESGMPKERFSAEFPKEGPSILRIQQVVRGDSAAYFCASSPSGTGSTSGRTYNEQFFGPGTRLTVL.

This sequence joins TRBV5-4 and TRBJ1-1, with D tentatively TRBD1 (5 bases). The CDR3 is 17 residues long. The V and J ends lost 0 bases and 1 base respectively, with 16 bases between them. CDR1 is SGHNT and CDR2 is YYREEE in the germline V gene (reference sequence). CDR3 bases: TGTGCCAGCAGCTTGGGGCAGGGAAATCAGGGGAACACTGAAGCTTTCTTT. This sequence encodes CASSLGQGNQGNTEAFF.

The CDR3 region is CASRLQGGEKLFF. DNA for the CDR3: TGTGCCAGCAGGTTACAGGGAGGGGAAAAACTGTTTTTT. The chain joins TRBV5-4 to TRBJ1-4; the D gene is possibly TRBD1 (6 bases). V lost 5 bases, J lost 8 bases, and 13 bases lay in between. From germline, CDR1 is SGHNT and CDR2 YYREEE (reference sequence). The CDR3 consists of 13 residues.

The rearrangement uses TRBV19 and TRBJ1-6, with no clear D. CDR1 is LNHDA and CDR2 is SQIVND in the germline V gene (reference sequence). This CDR3 has 15 amino acids. The V end was cut by 7 bases, the J end by 9 bases, with 19 bases between. The CDR3 protein is CASNDPGYFGSPLHF. The DNA of the CDR3 is TGTGCCAGTAACGACCCGGGATACTTTGGTTCACCCCTCCACTTT.

This clone has a handful of counts. The V and J genes are TRBV19 and TRBJ2-2; 10 bases line up with TRBD2. The CDR3 has 14 residues. Germline values: CDR1 LNHDA, CDR2 SQIVND (reference sequence). The ends lost 7 bases at V and 6 bases at J; junction bases unmatched: 5. The CDR3 bases are TGTGCCAGTAAGAGCGGGAGGGATGCCGGGGAGCTGTTTTTT. This gives the protein CASKSGRDAGELFF.

V and J are TRBV10-3 and TRBJ1-1, with 7 nucleotides matching TRBD1. The CDR3 loop spans 13 amino acids. The V segment lost 10 bases and the J segment 3 bases; nucleotides outside the gene matches: 8. Germline V CDR1 and CDR2: ENHRY, SYGVKD. In DNA, the CDR3 is TGTGCCACCCAACAGGGGTTGGACACTGAAGCTTTCTTT. It is translated as CATQQGLDTEAFF.

The V and J genes are TRBV4-3 and TRBJ1-1; 7 nucleotides match TRBD1. CDR3 size: 14 residues. The J segment lost 7 bases and the V segment lost 3 bases, leaving 8 bases of the junction unmatched. Germline lookup yields CDR1 LGHNA and CDR2 YSLEER. The CDR3 sequence: CASSQDFQGVEAFF. The CDR3, as DNA: TGCGCCAGCAGCCAGGACTTCCAGGGGGTTGAAGCTTTCTTT.

This chain joins TRBV2 and TRBJ2-4; D possibly corresponds to TRBD2 (6 bases). CDR1 SNHLY and CDR2 FYNNEI come from the germline V gene. This CDR3 comprises 14 residues. With 8 bases removed from V and 5 bases from J, the gap between germline ends came to 16 bases. CDR3 DNA sequence: TGTGCCAGCGGGGTGGGAGGTACCCAAAACATTCAGTACTTC. Protein: CASGVGGTQNIQYF.

The gene calls are TRBV5-5 and TRBJ2-2; D unclear. Germline values: CDR1 SGHKS, CDR2 YYEKEE (reference sequence). Between the trimmed V and J ends, which lost 3 bases and 4 bases, there was a span of 13 bases. This CDR3 has 15 residues. The CDR3 region is CASSYADLGTGELFF. For the CDR3, the DNA is TGTGCCAGCAGCTACGCGGATTTGGGCACCGGGGAGCTGTTTTTT.

This clone appeared a single time. The J gene is TRBJ2-2, the V gene TRBV4-3; D uncertain. The germline V gene has CDR1 LGHNA and CDR2 YSLEER. Trimming removed 4 bases at V and 5 bases at J, with 8 bases between. This CDR3 is built from 13 residues. CDR3 sequence reads: CASSRQRTGELFF. CDR3 nucleotides: TGCGCCAGCAGCCGGCAACGTACCGGGGAGCTGTTTTTT.

The rearrangement uses TRBV19 and TRBJ2-7; D is unresolved. This CDR3 has 11 residues. Germline CDR1 LNHDA, CDR2 SQIVND (reference sequence). The V gene lost 9 bases and the J gene lost 2 bases, with 8 bases spanning the gap. CDR3 sequence reads: CASSRAYEQYF. CDR3 coding DNA: TGTGCCAGCTCTCGGGCCTACGAGCAGTACTTC.